The T cell receptor (beta chain) described here comes from a study of PD-1 blockade in classical Hodgkin lymphoma. Every single patient, without exception, relapsed after autologous stem cell transplantation, and brentuximab vedotin exposure varied. Per the germline V gene, CDR1 is MNHNS and CDR2 is SASEGT. Trimming took off 2 bases at V and 4 bases at J, with 8 bases between the two ends. This CDR3 has 14 residues. This table comes from immunoSEQ multiplex PCR, and its TCRdb copy is limited to in-frame clones, with some not included. This table has 20,000 to 30,000 clones, under 90% appearing once. The sequence came from a human donor with classical Hodgkin lymphoma. The material was peripheral blood mononuclear cells (PBMCs), obtained before the second cycle of nivolumab. The gene calls are TRBV6-1 and TRBJ2-2; D is unresolved. The CDR3 here is CASSEYFPTGELFF. The CDR3 bases are TGTGCCAGCAGTGAATATTTCCCCACCGGGGAGCTGTTTTTT.